This T cell receptor beta chain originates from a study of response to subunit inactivated influenza vaccine. V gave up 4 bases and J gave up 9 bases, with 17 bases separating them. The CDR3 contains 14 residues. The germline V gene has CDR1 SGHRS and CDR2 YFSETQ. Findings and caveats of the study: Authors suggested that a seasonal influenza vaccination recruits few new T cells each time.

This clonotype has only a few counts. Its antigen is unknown. TCRdb independently ran MiXCR on the RT-PCR reads; one entry per CDR3 protein. The sample has 600,000 to 850,000 distinct CDR3 sequences, 12% to 15% seen once. The genes are TRBV5-1 and TRBJ2-1; D call uncertain. The sequence derives from a man aged 50-59 years who received an inactivated influenza vaccine. Sequencing used PBMCs from blood, obtained around 15 days before vaccination. Here the CDR3 DNA reads TGCGCCAGCAGCCTACGGCTCGACGGTACTGAGCAGTTCTTC. Translating gives CASSLRLDGTEQFF.